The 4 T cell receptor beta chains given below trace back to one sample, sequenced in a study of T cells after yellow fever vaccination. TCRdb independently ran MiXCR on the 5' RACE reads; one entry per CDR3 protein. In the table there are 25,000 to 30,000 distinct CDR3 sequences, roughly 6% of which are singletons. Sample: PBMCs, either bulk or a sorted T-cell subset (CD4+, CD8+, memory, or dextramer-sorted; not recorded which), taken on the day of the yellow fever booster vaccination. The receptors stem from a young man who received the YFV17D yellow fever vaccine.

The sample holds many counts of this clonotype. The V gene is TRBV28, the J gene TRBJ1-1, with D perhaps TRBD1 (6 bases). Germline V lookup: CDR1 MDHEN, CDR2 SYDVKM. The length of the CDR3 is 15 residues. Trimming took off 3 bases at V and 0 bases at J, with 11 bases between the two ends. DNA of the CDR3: TGTGCCAGCAGTTTGGGGGGCGGCATGAACACTGAAGCTTTCTTT. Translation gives CASSLGGGMNTEAFF.

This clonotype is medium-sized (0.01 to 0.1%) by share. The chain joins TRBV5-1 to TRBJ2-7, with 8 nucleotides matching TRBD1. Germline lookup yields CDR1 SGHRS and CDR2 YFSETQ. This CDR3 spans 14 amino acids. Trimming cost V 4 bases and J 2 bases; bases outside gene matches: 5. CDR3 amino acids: CASSTGQATYEQYF. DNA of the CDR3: TGCGCCAGCAGCACGGGACAGGCGACCTACGAGCAGTACTTC.

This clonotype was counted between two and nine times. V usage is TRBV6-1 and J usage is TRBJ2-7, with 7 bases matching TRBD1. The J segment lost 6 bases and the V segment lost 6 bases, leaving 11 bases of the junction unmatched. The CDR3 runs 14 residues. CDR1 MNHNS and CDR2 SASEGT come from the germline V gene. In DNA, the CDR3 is TGTGCCAGCAGGATAGACAGGGATCGTGGCGAGCAGTACTTC. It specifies CASRIDRDRGEQYF.

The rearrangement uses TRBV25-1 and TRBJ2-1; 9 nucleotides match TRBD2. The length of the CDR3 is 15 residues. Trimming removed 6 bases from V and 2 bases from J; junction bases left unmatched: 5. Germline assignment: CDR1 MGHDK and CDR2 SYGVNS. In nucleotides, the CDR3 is TGTGCCAGCAGCTCGGTAGCGGGAGCCTACAATGAGCAGTTCTTC. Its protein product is CASSSVAGAYNEQFF.